This T cell receptor beta chain was sequenced in a study of spatial heterogeneity in lung cancer. Study-level results: Among blood samples, ubiquitous expanded tumor TCRs appeared more at resection than at follow-up.

Trimming removed 1 base from V and 1 base from J, with 14 bases in between. CDR3 size: 16 residues. The V gene's germline CDR1 is MGHRA and CDR2 YSYEKL. This clonotype has at least ten counts. Its specificity is not known. Via MiXCR, TCRdb re-called the 5' RACE reads, giving one row per CDR3 protein. Of 45,000 to 65,000 distinct CDR3 sequences listed, under 8% are singletons. Time point reported: blood at routine non-recurrence follow-up after resection. In each case, whole RNA from tumor, nontumor lung or frozen PBMC was sequenced unsorted. This receptor was taken from a female donor with early-stage non-small cell lung cancer. The genes are TRBV4-1 and TRBJ2-7; D remains unclear. The sample was PBMCs, taken at follow-up. CDR3 sequence (DNA): TGCGCCAGCAGCCAAGCCGGAAGCTGGGGTTCCTACGAGCAGTACTTC. This translates into CASSQAGSWGSYEQYF.